These 32 T cell receptor beta chains originate from one sample sequenced in a study of T cells in Graves' hyperthyroidism and ophthalmopathy. RNA transcripts provided the source from which TCR beta CDR3 regions were amplified. RT-PCR in the first round (using the HTBI primer set) targeted the TCR CDR3. In TCRdb, the multiplex PCR reads were re-called with MiXCR into one record per CDR3 protein. Among 550,000 to 700,000 distinct CDR3 sequences, over 12% were seen once, and the ten largest hold approximately 4.2%. Sequencing was done on a sample of blood. All receptors derive from a woman aged 40-49 years with Graves' ophthalmopathy.

In this sample, this clonotype turned up many times. The V gene is TRBV6-1, the J gene TRBJ2-7; 9 bases agree with TRBD2. With V trimmed by 6 bases and J by 3 bases, 21 bases remained unmatched. This CDR3 is built from 19 residues. Germline CDR1 reads MNHNS; CDR2 reads SASEGT. The CDR3 protein is CASREAGTSRNVLGYEQYF. CDR3 nucleotide sequence: TGTGCCAGCAGGGAGGCCGGGACTAGCAGGAACGTGTTGGGCTACGAGCAGTACTTC.

This clonotype was observed a few times. This chain links TRBV27 with TRBJ2-7; D unclear. CDR3 length: 13 amino acids. V gave up 6 bases and J gave up 0 bases, with 9 bases separating them. The germline V gene has CDR1 MNHEY and CDR2 SMNVEV (reference sequence). This CDR3 reads CASRAYRSYEQYF. The CDR3 region has the DNA TGTGCCAGCAGGGCGTATCGCTCCTACGAGCAGTACTTC.

This clonotype was recorded at least ten times. The chain combines TRBV6-5 with TRBJ2-7; D perhaps matches TRBD2 (5 bases). V lost 7 bases and J 6 bases, leaving 13 bases between the germline ends. This CDR3 region has 12 residues. Germline CDR1 and CDR2: MNHEY and SVGAGI. CDR3 region: CASTKAGGEQYF. The CDR3 coding sequence is TGTGCCAGCACCAAAGCAGGAGGCGAGCAGTACTTC.

This clonotype was counted at least ten times. The gene calls are TRBV29-1 and TRBJ1-1; 9 bases agree with TRBD1. CDR1 is SQVTM and CDR2 is ANQGSEA in the germline V gene. The CDR3 has 14 amino acids. V shed 3 bases and J 4 bases; nucleotides not matched to a gene: 6. In DNA form, the CDR3 reads TGCAGCGTTGATGGAGTACAGGGGGCCACTGAAGCTTTCTTT. It encodes CSVDGVQGATEAFF.

The chain carries TRBV7-8 and TRBJ2-5; D gene ambiguous. CDR3 size: 14 residues. Trimming took off 6 bases at V and 1 base at J, with 12 bases between the two ends. CDR1 SGHVS and CDR2 FQNEAQ come from the germline V gene. The CDR3 DNA reads TGTGCCAGCAGGGGCCGTGTCGGCCAAGAGACCCAGTACTTC. Protein product: CASRGRVGQETQYF.

V and J are TRBV6-4 and TRBJ2-7, with 9 bases that match TRBD2. This CDR3 spans 15 amino acids. The V segment lost 10 bases and the J segment 6 bases; nucleotides outside the gene matches: 16. The germline CDR1 and CDR2 sequences are MRHNA and SNTAGT. CDR3 sequence: CATIRQAGGGFEQYF. For the CDR3, the DNA is TGTGCCACCATCCGGCAAGCGGGAGGAGGTTTCGAGCAGTACTTC.

In this sample, this clonotype turned up many times. This rearrangement joins TRBV2 to TRBJ1-1; the match to TRBD1 covers 8 bases. Germline CDR1 SNHLY, CDR2 FYNNEI. The CDR3 length is 13 residues. V shed 1 base, J shed 7 bases, and the junction held 2 bases outside the gene matches. CDR3 sequence (DNA): TGTGCCAGCAGTGAAGGGACAGGGAGTGAAGCTTTCTTT. Its translation is CASSEGTGSEAFF.

The table lists this clonotype with many counts. This rearrangement joins TRBV19 to TRBJ1-5, with a tentative D call TRBD1 (6 bases). The CDR3 contains 16 residues. CDR1 and CDR2 from the germline V gene are LNHDA and SQIVND (reference sequence). V lost 5 bases and J 1 base, leaving 15 bases between the germline ends. CDR3 DNA: TGTGCCAGTAGTCGCCTCCCGGGACAAAGCAATCAGCCCCAGCATTTT. This sequence encodes CASSRLPGQSNQPQHF.

This clonotype has at least ten counts. The rearrangement uses TRBV14 and TRBJ2-5; 9 bases fit TRBD1. CDR3 length equals 17 residues. CDR1 is SGHDN, CDR2 FVKESK, per germline. Trimming at V came to 0 bases and at J to 6 bases, leaving 11 bases not matched to a gene. The CDR3: CASSQESVGQGDKTQYF. CDR3 DNA sequence: TGTGCCAGCAGCCAAGAATCTGTGGGACAGGGAGACAAGACCCAGTACTTC.

Turning to this clonotype: A much larger clone differs from this one at a single base, so this may be a read error. Since the CDR3 does not end with the conserved phenylalanine or tryptophan, this likely comes from a read error. CDR3 region: CASSSGQGQRRETQYL. The CDR3 DNA reads as TGTGCCAGCAGCAGCGGACAGGGCCAGCGAAGAGAGACCCAGTACCTC. V and J are TRBV14 and TRBJ2-5; 8 nucleotides align to TRBD1. Germline CDR1 reads SGHDN; CDR2 reads FVKESK. The CDR3 runs to 16 residues. Trimming removed 5 bases from V and 4 bases from J; junction bases left unmatched: 12.

This clonotype came up a few times. The V call is TRBV19, the J call TRBJ1-2; D not certain. Germline V gene sequence: CDR1 LNHDA, CDR2 SQIVND (reference sequence). Trimming took off 1 base at V and 2 bases at J, with 14 bases between the two ends. The CDR3 has 16 residues. The DNA of the CDR3 is TGTGCCAGTAGTATAGGCTTCGCATGGGAGAACTATGGCTACACCTTC. It specifies CASSIGFAWENYGYTF.

This clonotype was picked up many times. CDR3 in DNA: TGCAGTGCTAGACAGCTCTCCTATAATTCACCCCTCCACTTT. It specifies CSARQLSYNSPLHF. This chain joins TRBV20-1 and TRBJ1-6; D gene uncertain. The CDR3 contains 14 residues. Per the germline V gene, CDR1 is DFQATT and CDR2 is SNEGSKA (reference sequence). V was clipped by 2 bases and J by 0 bases, with 5 bases between them.

This chain connects TRBV28 to TRBJ2-2; weak D call: TRBD2 (6 bases). CDR1 is MDHEN and CDR2 is SYDVKM in the germline V gene. CDR3 length: 13 residues. Between the trimmed V and J ends, which lost 1 base and 8 bases, there was a span of 8 bases. CDR3 bases: TGTGCCAGCAGTTTATTCGGGGGAGGGGAGCTGTTTTTT. This sequence encodes CASSLFGGGELFF.

This clonotype was observed many times. This chain joins TRBV6-5 and TRBJ2-4; D remains unclear. Germline values: CDR1 MNHEY, CDR2 SVGAGI. Between the trimmed V and J ends, which lost 4 bases and 0 bases, there was a span of 7 bases. The CDR3 has 14 residues. The CDR3 sequence is CASSSPVAKNIQYF. The CDR3 coding sequence is TGTGCCAGCAGTTCGCCGGTAGCCAAAAACATTCAGTACTTC.

This clonotype was detected ten times or more. The J gene is TRBJ1-3, the V gene TRBV30; D gene ambiguous. CDR1 and CDR2 from the germline V gene are GTSNPN and SVGIG (reference sequence). The CDR3 has 16 residues. V was shortened by 5 bases and J by 3 bases, with 20 bases between the two germline ends. CDR3 amino acids: CAWSPGAPFGGNTIYF. CDR3 coding DNA: TGTGCCTGGTCACCGGGTGCGCCGTTCGGTGGAAACACCATATATTTT.

DNA for the CDR3: TGTGCCAGCAGCTTAAGCCGGGGGGGCGCCCTCCACGAGCAGTACTTC. Its translation: CASSLSRGGALHEQYF. The chain joins TRBV11-2 to TRBJ2-7; TRBD2 aligns across 8 bases. Germline loops: CDR1 SGHAT, CDR2 FQNNGV. CDR3 length: 16 residues. Trimming took 2 bases from V and 5 from J; bases not matched to a gene: 11.

The chain couples TRBV29-1 to TRBJ2-7; 10 bases fit TRBD2. The CDR3 has 13 residues. V lost 7 bases and J lost 2; bases outside the gene matches: 5. Germline loops: CDR1 SQVTM, CDR2 ANQGSEA. CDR3 sequence reads: CSGSSGRPYEQYF. CDR3 DNA sequence: TGCAGCGGGAGTAGCGGGAGGCCCTACGAGCAGTACTTC.

This clonotype was picked up many times. The chain couples TRBV4-2 to TRBJ1-1; TRBD1 matches at 8 bases. After removal of 4 bases from V and 2 bases from J, the junction contained 6 bases not matched to a gene. The V gene's germline CDR1 is LGHNA and CDR2 YNFKEQ. CDR3 length equals 15 residues. This chain's CDR3 is CASSRQTGDNTEAFF. For the CDR3, the DNA is TGTGCCAGCAGCCGACAGACAGGGGATAACACTGAAGCTTTCTTT.

This clonotype was picked up many times. The CDR3 sequence is CSATRTGGTDTEAFF. CDR3 in DNA: TGCAGTGCTACAAGGACAGGGGGCACGGACACTGAAGCTTTCTTT. The chain employs TRBV20-1 and TRBJ1-1; TRBD1 agrees at 11 bases. The V gene's germline CDR1 is DFQATT and CDR2 SNEGSKA (reference sequence). J was trimmed by 3 bases and V by 4 bases; bases with no gene match: 7. CDR3 length equals 15 residues.

A few counts support this clonotype. The V and J genes are TRBV29-1 and TRBJ2-7, with 9 bases fitting TRBD1. Germline CDR1 and CDR2: SQVTM and ANQGSEA. This CDR3 is 16 amino acids long. Trimming took 1 base from V and 1 from J; bases not matched to a gene: 8. In DNA, the CDR3 is TGCAGCGTTGAAGTGTTCCGGGACAGGGCATCCTACGAGCAGTACTTC. Its protein is CSVEVFRDRASYEQYF.

The V call is TRBV15, the J call TRBJ2-7; 10 bases match TRBD1. The germline V gene encodes CDR1 LNHNV and CDR2 YYDKDF (reference sequence). The CDR3 sequence is 16 residues long. Unmatched junction bases numbered 9, after V lost 4 bases and J lost 3 bases. CDR3 nucleotide sequence: TGTGCCACCAGCACCGTCGGGACAGGGGCGGACTACGAGCAGTACTTC. It is translated as CATSTVGTGADYEQYF.

This sequence joins TRBV28 and TRBJ2-7; TRBD2 agrees at 7 bases. The ends lost 8 bases at V and 2 bases at J; junction bases unmatched: 12. The CDR3 has 15 residues. The germline V gene encodes CDR1 MDHEN and CDR2 SYDVKM. CDR3 DNA: TGTGCCAGCGGGTGGGGTAGCGGGTCCGCCTACGAGCAGTACTTC. Its protein is CASGWGSGSAYEQYF. Supplemented by reference TRBV28 and TRBJ2-7, the full variable domain reads DVKVTQSSRYLVKRTGEKVFLECVQDMDHENMFWYRQDPGLGLRLIYFSYDVKMKEKGDIPEGYSVSREKKERFSLILESASTNQTSMYLCASGWGSGSAYEQYFGPGTRLTVT.

V and J are TRBV27 and TRBJ2-7, with 13 bases aligning to TRBD2. The germline gives CDR1 MNHEY, CDR2 SMNVEV (reference sequence). CDR3 length: 15 residues. V lost 4 bases, J lost 5 bases, and 5 bases stayed unmatched. The CDR3 DNA follows: TGTGCCAGCAGTTCTCGACTAGCGGGAGGTCACGAGCAGTACTTC. Its translation is CASSSRLAGGHEQYF.

In the case of this clonotype: At one end, the junction sequence differs from germline, possibly due to a read error. The chain employs TRBV16 and TRBJ2-7, with D unresolved. This CDR3 spans 15 amino acids. CDR1 and CDR2 (germline): KGHSY, FQNENV. The CDR3 region is CASSQIPPESCEQYF. The CDR3 nucleotides are TGTGCCAGCAGCCAAATCCCCCCTGAGTCCTGCGAGCAGTACTTC.

The J gene is TRBJ1-1, the V gene TRBV4-1, with 7 positions matching TRBD1. Germline V CDR1 and CDR2: MGHRA, YSYEKL. V was pared by 1 base and J by 4 bases, with 15 bases of the junction left unmatched. This CDR3 region has 18 residues. CDR3 DNA sequence: TGCGCCAGCAGCCAAGCCTTGGGGCTAGACAGGGCTGGCACTGAAGCTTTCTTT. As protein: CASSQALGLDRAGTEAFF.

This clonotype was counted a single time. The chain joins TRBV6-1 to TRBJ2-4; D remains unclear. The CDR3 is 14 amino acids. Trimming shortened V by 0 bases and J by 3 bases, and 6 bases separated the two germline ends. The germline CDR1 and CDR2 sequences are MNHNS and SASEGT. CDR3 in DNA: TGTGCCAGCAGTGAAGCTTCGGTCAAAAACATTCAGTACTTC. The encoded protein is CASSEASVKNIQYF.

This clonotype was counted at least ten times. The chain combines TRBV7-9 with TRBJ2-7; D is ambiguous. V lost 3 bases to trimming and J lost 6 bases, with 12 bases between them. The V gene's germline CDR1 is SEHNR and CDR2 FQNEAQ (reference sequence). The CDR3 length is 13 residues. The CDR3 reads CASSLGLVGEQYF. In DNA form, the CDR3 reads TGTGCCAGCAGCTTGGGATTGGTCGGCGAGCAGTACTTC.

The V and J genes are TRBV28 and TRBJ2-4, with 7 bases aligning to TRBD2. V lost 8 bases, J lost 8 bases, and 15 bases stayed unmatched. The length of the CDR3 is 15 residues. Germline V gives CDR1 MDHEN, CDR2 SYDVKM. The CDR3 loop reads CASRQGGRAGDIQYF. The CDR3 DNA sequence: TGTGCCAGCCGCCAGGGAGGGAGGGCCGGTGACATTCAGTACTTC.

This clonotype was observed at least ten times. The chain has TRBV6-5 and TRBJ2-7, with D tentatively TRBD1 (6 bases). The CDR3 is 15 amino acids. The germline gives CDR1 MNHEY, CDR2 SVGAGI. Between the trimmed V and J ends, which lost 8 bases and 2 bases, there was a span of 19 bases. This chain's CDR3 is CASGTRDTRPYEQYF. CDR3 bases: TGTGCCAGCGGTACCCGGGACACAAGGCCCTACGAGCAGTACTTC.

The sample holds many counts of this clonotype. The gene calls are TRBV7-3 and TRBJ2-5; 7 bases fit TRBD1. V dropped 5 bases and J dropped 5; count of bases not matched to a gene: 5. Looked up from germline, CDR1 is SGHTA and CDR2 is FQGTGA. The CDR3 is made up of 13 amino acids. The CDR3 DNA follows: TGTGCCAGCAGCATGACAGGGCCGGAGACCCAGTACTTC. Translation gives CASSMTGPETQYF.

In this sample, this clonotype turned up many times. The J gene is TRBJ1-1, the V gene TRBV28, with TRBD1 identical over 8 bases. After removal of 5 bases from V and 6 bases from J, the junction contained 8 bases not matched to a gene. The CDR3 extends over 14 amino acids. From germline, CDR1 is MDHEN and CDR2 SYDVKM. For the CDR3, the DNA is TGTGCCAGCAGTATGCAGGGGGCTCTCCCTGAAGCTTTCTTT. As protein: CASSMQGALPEAFF. The full variable domain, rest sourced from reference TRBV28 and TRBJ1-1, is DVKVTQSSRYLVKRTGEKVFLECVQDMDHENMFWYRQDPGLGLRLIYFSYDVKMKEKGDIPEGYSVSREKKERFSLILESASTNQTSMYLCASSMQGALPEAFFGQGTRLTVV.

The sample holds a few counts of this clonotype. Relative to the germline gene, one junction end is altered; a read error may explain this. The chain carries TRBV10-3 and TRBJ2-7; 8 nucleotides agree with TRBD1. Germline CDR1 and CDR2: ENHRY and SYGVKD. There are 16 residues in the CDR3. The CDR3 DNA follows: TGTGCCAACAGTCCTCCGTGGACAGGGAGGACCTACGAGCAGTACTTC. Translating gives CANSPPWTGRTYEQYF.